One and the same sample provided the 2 T cell receptor beta chains below, sequenced in a study of T-cell reconstitution after alpha-beta-depleted transplantation in children (dated by TCRdb to 2016 to 2017). Libraries came from PCR. The instrument was an Illumina HiSeq 2500. To normalize quantification of the TCRbeta repertoire, the TCR libraries were built with molecular barcoding that relied on unique molecular identifiers. TCRdb reran the public reads through fastp at Q25 and MiXCR, keeping productive beta chains. Records with the same CDR3 protein are collapsed into one entry carrying the most frequent genes and DNA. Here the sample has about 250,000 distinct CDR3 sequences; 20% to 30% occur a single time. About 4.8% of the sample is taken by the ten largest. Taken with the paper, the label for treatment or condition translates to: allogeneic hematopoietic cell transplantation with graft depleted of TCRalphabeta T cells and CD19 B cells.

The sample here was PBMCs, mostly from graft donor cells, taken 360 days after TCRalphabeta/CD19-depleted stem cell transplant. The receptors shown here come from a female patient aged 2 to 10 who had a stem cell transplant for congenital amegakaryocytic thrombocytopenia, so the T cells may come from the graft donor.

There are a few counts of this clonotype. Here the CDR3 DNA reads TGCAGTGCTAGACCGGGACTAGCGTTGTCCTACGAGCAGTACTTC. Translating it yields CSARPGLALSYEQYF. The chain links TRBV20-1 to TRBJ2-7; 10 nucleotides agree with TRBD2. The CDR3 spans 15 residues. V was pared by 2 bases and J by 1 base, with 5 bases of the junction left unmatched. The germline gives CDR1 DFQATT, CDR2 SNEGSKA (reference sequence).

This clonotype has at least ten counts. V is TRBV5-1 and J is TRBJ2-7; no firm D call. The CDR3 has 16 amino acids. Trimming cost V 3 bases and J 0 bases, with 16 bases left between them. CDR1 and CDR2 (germline): SGHRS, YFSETQ. As DNA, the CDR3 is TGCGCCAGCAGCTGGACCTCCGGATTAAGCTCCTACGAGCAGTACTTC. Residues: CASSWTSGLSSYEQYF.